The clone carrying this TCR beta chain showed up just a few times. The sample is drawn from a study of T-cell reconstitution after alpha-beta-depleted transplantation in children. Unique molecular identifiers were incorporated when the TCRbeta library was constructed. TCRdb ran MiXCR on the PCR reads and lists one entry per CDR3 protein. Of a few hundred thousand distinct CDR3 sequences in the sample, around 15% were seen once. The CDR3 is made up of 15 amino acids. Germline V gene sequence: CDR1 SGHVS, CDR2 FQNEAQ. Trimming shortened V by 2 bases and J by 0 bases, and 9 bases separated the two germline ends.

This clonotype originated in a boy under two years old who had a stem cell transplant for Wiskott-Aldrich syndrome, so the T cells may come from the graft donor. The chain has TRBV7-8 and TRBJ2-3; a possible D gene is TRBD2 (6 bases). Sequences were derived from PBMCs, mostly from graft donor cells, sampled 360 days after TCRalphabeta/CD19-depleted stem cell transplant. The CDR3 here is CASSLFGTSTDTQYF. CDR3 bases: TGTGCCAGCAGCTTATTTGGGACTAGCACAGATACGCAGTATTTT.